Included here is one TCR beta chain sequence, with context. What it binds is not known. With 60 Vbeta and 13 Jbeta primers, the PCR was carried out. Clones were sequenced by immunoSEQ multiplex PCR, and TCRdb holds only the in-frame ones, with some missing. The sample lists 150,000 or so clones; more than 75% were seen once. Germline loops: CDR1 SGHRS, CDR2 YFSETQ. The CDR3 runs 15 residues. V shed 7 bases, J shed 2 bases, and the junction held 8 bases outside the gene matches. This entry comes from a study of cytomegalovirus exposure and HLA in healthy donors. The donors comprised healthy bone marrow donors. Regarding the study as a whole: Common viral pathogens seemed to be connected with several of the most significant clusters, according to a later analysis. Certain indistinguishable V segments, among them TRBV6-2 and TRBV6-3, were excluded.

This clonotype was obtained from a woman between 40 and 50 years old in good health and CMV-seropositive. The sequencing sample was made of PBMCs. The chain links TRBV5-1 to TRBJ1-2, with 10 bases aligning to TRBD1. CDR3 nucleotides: TGCGCCAGCTCCAATTTGGACAGGGGGAACTATGGCTACACCTTC. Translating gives CASSNLDRGNYGYTF.